This TCR beta chain appears in the sequencing data of a study of cytomegalovirus exposure and HLA in healthy donors. Study-level information: About 80 million unique TCRs from HLA-typed donors made up an early data release. Genetic ancestry analysis placed around 76% of the 300 to 400 donors that were genotyped in the Caucasian-associated cluster. Study-level points and caveats: Most TCR beta V segments were productive about 87% or about 30% of the time in an earlier analysis. For cytomegalovirus status, the classifier reportedly gave diagnoses with high specificity and sensitivity.

A remark on this clone: Antigen unknown.

Germline V gene data show CDR1 as MGHRA and CDR2 as YSYEKL. This CDR3 contains 17 residues. The junction had 8 bases not matched to a gene; V was cut back by 0 bases and J by 1 base. PCR used 60 Vbeta primers and 13 Jbeta primers. Some clones are missing from TCRdb's copy, which holds only in-frame ones; the method was immunoSEQ multiplex PCR. The sample lists approximately 100,000 clones; roughly 73% were seen once. The sample was PBMCs. The TCR was taken from a man in his forties in good health and CMV-seronegative. V and J are TRBV4-1 and TRBJ2-7, with 8 nucleotides matching TRBD1. DNA of the CDR3: TGCGCCAGCAGCCAAGATCTTGGGACAGGAGGGTCCTACGAGCAGTACTTC. Residues: CASSQDLGTGGSYEQYF.